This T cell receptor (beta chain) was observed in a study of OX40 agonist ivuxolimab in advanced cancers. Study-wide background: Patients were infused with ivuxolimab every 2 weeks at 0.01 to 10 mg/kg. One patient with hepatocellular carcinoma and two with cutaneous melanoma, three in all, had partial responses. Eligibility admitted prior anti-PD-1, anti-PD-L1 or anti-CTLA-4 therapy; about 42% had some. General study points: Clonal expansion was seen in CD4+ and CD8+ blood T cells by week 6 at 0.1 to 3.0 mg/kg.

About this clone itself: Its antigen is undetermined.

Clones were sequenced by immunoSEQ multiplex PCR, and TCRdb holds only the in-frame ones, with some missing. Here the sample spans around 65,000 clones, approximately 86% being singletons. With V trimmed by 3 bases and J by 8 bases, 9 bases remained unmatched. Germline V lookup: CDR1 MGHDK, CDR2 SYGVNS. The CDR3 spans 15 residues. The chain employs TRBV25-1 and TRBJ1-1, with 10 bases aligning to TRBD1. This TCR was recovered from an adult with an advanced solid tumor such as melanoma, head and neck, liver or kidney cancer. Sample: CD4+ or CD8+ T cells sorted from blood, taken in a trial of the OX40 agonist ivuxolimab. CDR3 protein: CASSDMRQGAWEAFF. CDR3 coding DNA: TGTGCCAGCAGTGATATGCGACAGGGGGCATGGGAAGCTTTCTTT. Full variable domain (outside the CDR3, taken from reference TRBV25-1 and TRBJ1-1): EADIYQTPRYLVIGTGKKITLECSQTMGHDKMYWYQQDPGMELHLIHYSYGVNSTEKGDLSSESTVSRIRTEHFPLTLESARPSHTSQYLCASSDMRQGAWEAFFGQGTRLTVV.